This T cell receptor (beta chain) was documented in a study of T cell changes during pregnancy in multiple sclerosis. J gave up 0 bases and V 3 bases, and 3 bases lay outside the gene matches. This CDR3 is 15 amino acids long. Per germline, CDR1 SNHLY and CDR2 FYNNEI. Assay: immunoSEQ multiplex PCR; the TCRdb copy retains only in-frame clones and omits some. Of more than 95,000 clones in the sample, around 93% were seen once. V and J are TRBV2 and TRBJ2-7; 9 nucleotides line up with TRBD1. The TCR comes from a female donor with multiple sclerosis, enrolled in a pregnancy study. This specimen consisted of peripheral blood, obtained after pregnancy. CDR3 region: CASSDPGQGSYEQYF. The CDR3 DNA sequence: TGTGCCAGCAGTGACCCGGGACAGGGCTCCTACGAGCAGTACTTC.